These 7 T cell receptor beta chains came from one sample sequenced in a study of blood T cell repertoires in COVID-19 (TCRdb year 2020). Receptor amplification or capture employed the immunoSEQ multiplex PCR assay. Drawn from immuneACCESS, this table holds only the in-frame rearrangements with V and J called that TCRdb kept. Clones are partly lost; checked studies trace under half to an unresolved V gene and leave the rest unexplained. The sample data list 340,000 or so clones, and around 90% of these were observed just once. The ten most abundant clones make up 1% of the sample. Material: peripheral blood. These receptors were obtained from a middle-aged man with active or convalescent COVID-19.

The V and J genes are TRBV4-3 and TRBJ2-7; D is unclear. V lost 0 bases and J lost 1, with 10 bases in between. The length of the CDR3 is 15 residues. Germline CDR1 and CDR2: LGHNA and YSLEER. CDR3 protein: CASSQDREDSYEQYF. The CDR3 DNA reads TGCGCCAGCAGCCAAGATCGAGAAGATTCCTACGAGCAGTACTTC.

The genes are TRBV28 and TRBJ1-2, with 7 bases matching TRBD1. The junction had 10 bases not matched to a gene; V was cut back by 3 bases and J by 3 bases. The CDR3 is made up of 16 amino acids. Germline values: CDR1 MDHEN, CDR2 SYDVKM. The CDR3 sequence: CASSLWTGSRDYGYTF. The CDR3 DNA is TGTGCCAGCAGTTTGTGGACAGGCAGTCGCGACTATGGCTACACCTTC.

The gene calls are TRBV3-1 (or the pseudogene TRBV3-2) and TRBJ1-2; no clear D. The CDR3 is made up of 14 amino acids. V dropped 5 bases and J dropped 0 bases, with 10 bases sitting between them. The germline V gene encodes CDR1 LGHDT and CDR2 YNNKEL (reference sequence). The CDR3 spells CASSARLANYGYTF. CDR3 in DNA: TGTGCCAGCAGCGCCAGGTTAGCTAACTATGGCTACACCTTC.

The gene calls are TRBV27 and TRBJ2-2, with a tentative D call TRBD1 (6 bases). This CDR3 spans 15 amino acids. The V and J ends lost 5 bases and 2 bases respectively, with 12 bases between them. CDR1 and CDR2 (germline): MNHEY, SMNVEV (reference sequence). The CDR3 DNA sequence: TGTGCCAGCAGTGCCCGGGACACCAACACCGGGGAGCTGTTTTTT. This encodes CASSARDTNTGELFF.

Of note for this clone: Other DNA sequences in the same sample also yield this CDR3. The chain recombines TRBV5-1 with TRBJ2-7, with 7 bases matching TRBD1. The CDR3 has 13 residues. Germline lookup yields CDR1 SGHRS and CDR2 YFSETQ. J lost 2 bases, V lost 4 bases, and 3 bases had no gene match. CDR3 protein: CASSPGQTYEQYF. The CDR3 DNA follows: TGCGCCAGCAGCCCGGGACAGACCTACGAGCAGTACTTC.

This clone was detected only once. The rearrangement links TRBV9 to TRBJ2-2, with D perhaps TRBD1 (6 bases). Germline-derived CDR1 and CDR2 are SGDLS and YYNGEE. The V gene lost 6 bases and the J gene lost 7 bases, with 16 bases spanning the gap. CDR3 size: 14 residues. This CDR3 reads CASTRSGEVGELFF. Written as DNA, the CDR3 is TGTGCCAGCACCAGGTCAGGGGAAGTCGGGGAGCTGTTTTTT.

The chain uses TRBV2 and TRBJ1-1; D may be TRBD1 (6 bases). There are 14 residues in the CDR3. Per germline, CDR1 SNHLY and CDR2 FYNNEI. Trimming cost V 2 bases and J 1 base, with 8 bases left between them. The CDR3 reads CASSERTANTEAFF. In DNA form, the CDR3 reads TGTGCCAGCAGTGAAAGGACAGCGAACACTGAAGCTTTCTTT.